This T cell receptor beta chain was sequenced during a study of cytomegalovirus exposure and HLA in healthy donors. CDR1 is SGHRS, CDR2 YFSETQ, per germline. V lost 4 bases to trimming and J lost 4 bases; unmatched junction nucleotides: 5. The CDR3 loop spans 15 amino acids. Points on this clone: This CDR3 is also generated by other DNA sequences in the sample.

The PCR ran on 60 Vbeta and 13 Jbeta primers. Assay used: immunoSEQ multiplex PCR; TCRdb lists only in-frame clones, some missing. The sample holds more than 95,000 clones; roughly 82% are singletons and the top ten take under 15%. The sample comprised PBMCs. The source of this sequence is a woman aged 55-69 years in good health and CMV-seropositive. V gene TRBV5-1 combines with J gene TRBJ2-3; 11 bases are a match to TRBD2. This CDR3 reads CASSLGLAGSDTQYF. CDR3 bases: TGCGCCAGCAGCCTAGGACTAGCGGGCTCAGATACGCAGTATTTT.